The 18 T cell receptor beta chains in this list originate from one sample, sequenced in a study of T cells expressing NK-cell markers. TCRdb derives one entry per CDR3 protein from the 5' RACE reads, leaving out DNA. The sample table sets out about 400,000 distinct CDR3 sequences. The specimen sequenced was blood T cells: a sorted CD56 or NKG2C T cell subset, CD4+ or CD8+ T cells, or bulk PBMC T cells (not recorded which). The source of these receptors is a woman in her forties or fifties in good health.

The J gene is TRBJ1-1, the V gene TRBV6-6; the TCRdb D gene call, TRBD1, has no DNA to confirm it. Germline CDR1 MNHNY, CDR2 SVGAGI (reference sequence). The CDR3 spans 16 residues. The CDR3 region is CASSPGRIDLGTEAFF.

The chain combines TRBV6-1 with TRBJ1-1. CDR1 and CDR2 from the germline V gene are MNHNS and SASEGT. This CDR3 is 15 amino acids long. The CDR3 is CASSDWGGANTEAFF.

The chain couples TRBV2 to TRBJ2-3; the D call from TCRdb, TRBD1, cannot be confirmed without DNA. The CDR3 is 17 residues long. Looked up from germline, CDR1 is SNHLY and CDR2 is FYNNEI. The CDR3 loop is CASRDRGGVVPTDTQYF.

The gene calls are TRBV10-2 and TRBJ2-5. The CDR3 runs 12 residues. CDR1 and CDR2 (germline): WSHSY, SAAADI. CDR3 sequence reads: CASSESVQTQYF.

This CDR3 is CASSQGETYREYNYGYTF. The chain employs TRBV4-1 and TRBJ1-2; TCRdb calls TRBD1, which cannot be checked without DNA. CDR3 length: 18 amino acids. CDR1 is MGHRA and CDR2 is YSYEKL in the germline V gene.

The V and J genes are TRBV27 and TRBJ1-5; lacking DNA, the TRBD1 call made by TCRdb goes unchecked. The CDR3 is made up of 17 amino acids. CDR1 is MNHEY and CDR2 is SMNVEV in the germline V gene (reference sequence). This CDR3 is CASSSAGTELSNQPQHF.

This rearrangement joins TRBV12-3 or TRBV12-4 to TRBJ2-5; the D call of TRBD2 rests on TCRdb alone, since no DNA is present to check it. The CDR3 covers 17 residues. The CDR3 reads CASRSPSGRDERKTQYF.

The chain links TRBV30 to TRBJ1-4; without DNA, the TCRdb call of TRBD1 cannot be checked. Germline lookup yields CDR1 GTSNPN and CDR2 SVGIG (reference sequence). The CDR3 is 12 amino acids. Here the CDR3 reads CAWNRGREKLFF.

The chain combines TRBV5-4 with TRBJ2-3; TCRdb proposes TRBD1, but this gene call is untestable without DNA. The CDR3 has 14 amino acids. Germline CDR1 is SGHNT and CDR2 is YYREEE (reference sequence). CDR3 protein: CASSYPPSTDTQYF.

The chain joins TRBV7-9 to TRBJ2-2; the D call from TCRdb, TRBD1, cannot be confirmed without DNA. Germline V gives CDR1 SEHNR, CDR2 FQNEAQ (reference sequence). The CDR3 covers 16 residues. The CDR3 reads CASSSRGQHLTGELFF.

This chain links TRBV15 with TRBJ2-2. The germline CDR1 and CDR2 sequences are LNHNV and YYDKDF (reference sequence). The CDR3 runs 15 residues. The CDR3 protein is CATSRGGSGNGELFF.

This rearrangement joins TRBV30 to TRBJ2-4; TCRdb designates TRBD2, a call that cannot be tested without DNA. The length of the CDR3 is 16 residues. From germline, CDR1 is GTSNPN and CDR2 SVGIG (reference sequence). The CDR3 sequence is CAWKNRDSGSKNIQYF.

The chain has TRBV9 and TRBJ2-1. Per the germline V gene, CDR1 is SGDLS and CDR2 is YYNGEE. This CDR3 comprises 15 residues. CDR3 sequence reads: CASSRTMSSYNEQFF.

The chain uses TRBV5-1 and TRBJ1-2; with no DNA, the TCRdb D assignment of TRBD1 cannot be verified. The CDR3 consists of 18 residues. The germline V gene has CDR1 SGHRS and CDR2 YFSETQ. The CDR3 spells CASSFQGRGREVVYGYTF.

This CDR3 is CASSYGGAGLVTRGELFF. This chain connects TRBV6-5 to TRBJ2-2; TCRdb's D gene call, TRBD2, goes unchecked for lack of DNA. The CDR3 loop spans 18 amino acids. The V gene's germline CDR1 is MNHEY and CDR2 SVGAGI.

The rearrangement uses TRBV11-2 and TRBJ2-1; TCRdb's D gene call, TRBD2, goes unchecked for lack of DNA. This CDR3 region has 13 residues. Germline lookup yields CDR1 SGHAT and CDR2 FQNNGV. The CDR3 spells CASSLESAGGKFF.

The CDR3 loop reads CASRGRHEAFF. The chain employs TRBV19 and TRBJ1-1. Germline lookup yields CDR1 LNHDA and CDR2 SQIVND (reference sequence). The CDR3 extends over 11 amino acids.

The CDR3 region is CASSSRDRGLVQYF. The genes are TRBV7-9 and TRBJ2-7; the D gene TCRdb calls, TRBD1, cannot be checked with no DNA. The CDR3 runs to 14 residues. Germline V gene data show CDR1 as SEHNR and CDR2 as FQNEAQ (reference sequence).